The 7 T cell receptor beta chains reported below all come from one sample, sequenced in a study of early T cells in non-severe SARS-CoV-2 infection (dated by TCRdb to the early 2020s). Receptor libraries were prepared by 5' RACE. The reads were generated on a NextSeq 500. Starting from the raw public reads, TCRdb applied fastp trimming at Q25, assembled clones with MiXCR and retained in-frame beta chains. Each CDR3 protein gets just one entry, which takes the most common genes and DNA from the rows behind it. The sample table lists approximately 62,000 distinct CDR3 sequences, 9.5% to 15% of them with a count of one. 3% to 4.5% of the sample is in the top ten clones. Sequenced input: whole blood. The receptors shown here come from an adult who was a healthcare worker with PCR-confirmed SARS-CoV-2 infection or an uninfected control (not recorded which).

The genes are TRBV29-1 and TRBJ2-6, with 8 bases identical to TRBD1. Germline V gene lookup returns CDR1 SQVTM and CDR2 ANQGSEA. This CDR3 has 14 residues. V gave up 6 bases and J gave up 2 bases; unmatched junction bases: 3. CDR3 protein: CSVGQGPGANVLTF. The DNA for the CDR3 is TGCAGCGTCGGACAGGGCCCTGGGGCCAACGTCCTGACTTTC.

This chain connects TRBV10-3 to TRBJ2-5; no clear D gene. CDR1 and CDR2 from the germline V gene are ENHRY and SYGVKD. Trimming pared 4 bases from V and 2 bases from J, leaving 8 bases between. This CDR3 has 13 residues. The CDR3 sequence: CAISVSAQETQYF. As DNA, the CDR3 is TGTGCCATCAGTGTGAGCGCACAAGAGACCCAGTACTTC.

The gene calls are TRBV6-6 and TRBJ2-1; D may be TRBD1 (6 bases). CDR1 is MNHNY, CDR2 SVGAGI, per germline (reference sequence). V lost 7 bases and J lost 8, with 12 bases in between. CDR3 length equals 12 residues. DNA of the CDR3: TGTGCCAGCACCCTAGCAGGGGATGAGCAGTTCTTC. Translated, it gives CASTLAGDEQFF.

The table lists this clonotype with many counts. The rearrangement uses TRBV27 and TRBJ2-1; 7 bases align to TRBD1. The CDR3 covers 16 residues. The ends lost 7 bases at V and 1 base at J; junction bases unmatched: 10. Germline-derived CDR1 and CDR2 are MNHEY and SMNVEV (reference sequence). The CDR3 sequence: CASTPITRGSYNEQFF. Here the CDR3 DNA reads TGTGCCAGCACCCCGATTACCAGGGGGTCCTACAATGAGCAGTTCTTC.

This clonotype turned up a few times. The CDR3 protein is CASSFDSNEKLFF. The CDR3 region has the DNA TGCGCCAGCAGCTTCGACAGTAATGAAAAACTGTTTTTT. The gene calls are TRBV5-1 and TRBJ1-4, with a weak D call TRBD1 (5 bases). CDR3 length: 13 residues. The germline V and J ends were trimmed by 2 bases and 4 bases, with 6 bases remaining between them. Per germline, CDR1 SGHRS and CDR2 YFSETQ.

V is TRBV2 and J is TRBJ2-1, with TRBD1 identical over 7 bases. Trimming cost V 6 bases and J 5 bases; bases outside gene matches: 10. CDR1 and CDR2 from the germline V gene are SNHLY and FYNNEI. The CDR3 length is 15 residues. The DNA for the CDR3 is TGTGCCAGCAGCCGGACAGGATACTTTGACAATGAGCAGTTCTTC. Amino acids: CASSRTGYFDNEQFF. The full variable domain, its missing parts supplied by reference TRBV2 and TRBJ2-1, is EPEVTQTPSHQVTQMGQEVILRCVPISNHLYFYWYRQILGQKVEFLVSFYNNEISEKSEIFDDQFSVERPDGSNFTLKIRSTKLEDSAMYFCASSRTGYFDNEQFFGPGTRLTVL.

The genes are TRBV30 and TRBJ2-5, with 7 nucleotides matching TRBD2. With 0 bases clipped from V and 9 bases from J, the junction kept 10 bases outside the gene matches. CDR1 and CDR2 from the germline V gene are GTSNPN and SVGIG (reference sequence). The CDR3 is 14 residues long. The CDR3 coding sequence is TGTGCCTGGAGTGTAGGGACTACAGCTGGGGCCCAGTACTTC. It is translated as CAWSVGTTAGAQYF.